These T cell receptor beta chains were read from a single sample in a study of blood T cell repertoires in COVID-19. Repertoires were generated with immunoSEQ multiplex PCR, while TCRdb's copy carries only in-frame clones and drops some. The table has around 120,000 clones, more than 60% seen once; the top ten hold approximately 2.3%. The sample consisted of peripheral blood. These receptors all come from a woman between 65 and 79 years old with acute or convalescent COVID-19. Each CDR3 is given with its conserved first and last residue. D genes are given only for firm matches. A clone size is listed for some rows: how often the clone was seen (once, few, many), or a class if it is expanded.

cdr3_length clone_size j_call v_call d_call cdr3_aa cdr3_nt
17 - TRBJ2-1 TRBV7-9 TRBD1 CASSFHTGGGSYNEQFF TGTGCCAGCAGCTTTCATACAGGGGGCGGCTCCTACAATGAGCAGTTCTTC
14 - TRBJ2-3 TRBV11-3 TRBD2 CASSFGGATDTQYF TGTGCCAGCAGCTTCGGGGGGGCGACAGATACGCAGTATTTT
13 - TRBJ1-6 TRBV27 - CASSINGDSPLHF TGTGCCAGCAGTATTAACGGGGATTCACCCCTCCACTTT
17 - TRBJ2-1 TRBV27 TRBD2 CASSLSTRGSSYNEQFF TGTGCCAGCAGTTTATCGACGCGGGGGAGCTCCTACAATGAGCAGTTCTTC
16 - TRBJ2-5 TRBV4-1 TRBD2 CASSQGRGGSEETQYF TGCGCCAGCAGCCAAGGCCGGGGGGGCTCCGAAGAGACCCAGTACTTC
12 - TRBJ1-1 TRBV12-3/TRBV12-4 - CASSIRVSEAFF TGTGCCAGCAGTATCAGGGTATCTGAAGCTTTCTTT
12 - TRBJ2-1 TRBV2 - CASRHDSLAWFF TGTGCCAGCAGGCATGATAGCCTAGCTTGGTTCTTC
15 - TRBJ2-7 TRBV27 TRBD2 CASSLSGTFPYEQYF TGTGCCAGCAGTCTGAGCGGGACGTTCCCCTACGAGCAGTACTTC
14 - TRBJ1-1 TRBV4-1 TRBD1 CASSLGQGNTEAFF TGCGCCAGCAGCCTTGGACAGGGAAACACTGAAGCTTTCTTT
15 - TRBJ2-1 TRBV28 TRBD2 CASSWLAGRYNEQFF TGTGCCAGCAGTTGGCTAGCGGGGCGATACAATGAGCAGTTCTTC
17 - TRBJ2-7 TRBV5-1 TRBD2 CASNTGTSGGGSYEQYF TGCGCCAGCAACACCGGGACTAGCGGGGGAGGCTCCTACGAGCAGTACTTC
15 - TRBJ2-1 TRBV7-2 TRBD2 CASSQSAGAPNEQFF TGTGCCAGCAGCCAATCAGCGGGGGCCCCCAATGAGCAGTTCTTC
16 - TRBJ1-3 TRBV9 - CASSVGLGTPGNTIYF TGTGCCAGCAGCGTAGGGTTGGGCACCCCTGGAAACACCATATATTTT
15 few TRBJ2-1 TRBV7-9 TRBD1 CASSSPWTGRNEQFF TGTGCCAGCAGCTCGCCGTGGACAGGGAGGAATGAGCAGTTCTTC
15 - TRBJ1-5 TRBV7-2 - CASSLGPGSNQPQHF TGTGCCAGCAGCTTAGGCCCTGGCAGCAATCAGCCCCAGCATTTT
12 - TRBJ1-2 TRBV19 TRBD1 CASMGQNYGYTF TGTGCCAGTATGGGACAGAACTATGGCTACACCTTC
12 once TRBJ1-1 TRBV6-2/TRBV6-3 - CASSFPDREAFF TGTGCCAGCAGTTTCCCCGACAGGGAAGCTTTCTTT
14 - TRBJ1-2 TRBV6-5 TRBD1 CASRGDRGVYGYTF TGTGCCAGCCGGGGGGACAGGGGAGTCTATGGCTACACCTTC
14 - TRBJ2-7 TRBV7-6 TRBD1 CASSPGTGGYEQYF TGTGCCAGCAGCCCCGGGACAGGGGGCTACGAGCAGTACTTC
14 - TRBJ2-7 TRBV5-4 - CASSQGRRPNEQYF TGTGCCAGCAGCCAGGGTAGACGTCCTAACGAGCAGTACTTC
15 - TRBJ1-4 TRBV7-2 - CASSPRDTTNEKLFF TGTGCCAGCAGCCCCAGGGACACGACTAATGAAAAACTGTTTTTT
14 - TRBJ1-1 TRBV11-2 TRBD1 CASSPDRVNTEAFF TGTGCCAGCAGCCCGGACAGGGTAAACACTGAAGCTTTCTTT
13 - TRBJ2-7 TRBV4-1 TRBD2 CASATSDRYEQYF TGCGCCAGCGCCACTAGCGACAGATACGAGCAGTACTTC
12 - TRBJ1-2 TRBV29-1 - CSVEVSLYGYTF TGCAGCGTTGAGGTTAGCCTCTATGGCTACACCTTC
16 - TRBJ2-7 TRBV28 TRBD2 CASRRLAAPSVKEQYF TGTGCCAGCAGGCGACTAGCGGCTCCCTCCGTTAAGGAGCAGTACTTC
13 - TRBJ2-1 TRBV28 - CASSSEDSYEQFF TGTGCCAGCAGTTCCGAGGACAGCTATGAGCAGTTCTTC
15 - TRBJ1-5 TRBV4-3 - CASSLGVNSNQPQHF TGCGCCAGCAGCCTGGGCGTGAATAGCAATCAGCCCCAGCATTTT
12 - TRBJ1-1 TRBV29-1 - CSVEDPGDNWYF TGCAGCGTTGAAGATCCAGGGGACAATTGGTATTTT
14 - TRBJ2-2 TRBV7-2 - CASSLARHSGELFF TGTGCCAGCAGCTTGGCTAGGCATTCCGGGGAGCTGTTTTTT
16 few TRBJ1-2 TRBV24-1 TRBD1 CATSDPDRGVGYGYTF TGTGCCACCAGTGATCCGGACAGGGGAGTTGGCTATGGCTACACCTTC
13 - TRBJ1-3 TRBV12-3/TRBV12-4 - CASSFRAGNTIYF TGTGCCAGCAGTTTTCGTGCTGGAAACACCATATATTTT
13 - TRBJ2-1 TRBV24-1 TRBD2 CATQREGSNEQFF TGTGCCACCCAGCGGGAGGGGTCCAATGAGCAGTTCTTC
15 - TRBJ1-1 TRBV15 - CATSRVRAMNTEAFF TGTGCCACCAGCAGAGTGAGGGCCATGAACACTGAAGCTTTCTTT
14 - TRBJ1-1 TRBV27 TRBD1 CASQQGQANTEAFF TGTGCCAGTCAGCAGGGACAGGCGAACACTGAAGCTTTCTTT
12 - TRBJ1-2 TRBV10-3 - CAISGQGYGYTF TGTGCCATCAGTGGTCAGGGGTATGGCTACACCTTC
15 once TRBJ1-1 TRBV9 TRBD1 CASSVAGTGGTEAFF TGTGCCAGCAGCGTAGCTGGGACAGGGGGCACTGAAGCTTTCTTT
17 - TRBJ2-1 TRBV3-1/TRBV3-2 TRBD2 CASSQAGLAFSYNEQFF TGTGCCAGCAGCCAAGCAGGACTAGCGTTCTCCTACAATGAGCAGTTCTTC
15 - TRBJ2-7 TRBV6-5 - CASINGGPGSYEQYF TGTGCCAGCATAAACGGGGGGCCGGGCTCCTACGAGCAGTACTTC
16 few TRBJ2-1 TRBV3-1/TRBV3-2 TRBD2 CASSLRGLAGGNEQFF TGTGCCAGCAGCCTGAGGGGACTAGCGGGAGGTAATGAGCAGTTCTTC
15 once TRBJ2-3 TRBV29-1 - CSVLQRAGITDTQYF TGCAGCGTCCTTCAAAGGGCGGGGATAACAGATACGCAGTATTTT
15 - TRBJ1-1 TRBV30 - CAWSWVGVKGTEAFF TGTGCCTGGAGTTGGGTCGGGGTTAAGGGCACTGAAGCTTTCTTT
15 - TRBJ1-1 TRBV7-9 TRBD1 CASSLTKGQDTEAFF TGTGCCAGCAGCCTAACCAAGGGACAGGACACTGAAGCTTTCTTT
13 - TRBJ1-2 TRBV7-2 TRBD1 CASSLDLDRGQTF TGTGCCAGCAGCTTAGACCTAGACAGGGGCCAGACCTTC
14 - TRBJ1-2 TRBV5-6 - CASSVSQSPYGYTF TGTGCCAGCAGCGTCTCACAGAGCCCCTATGGCTACACCTTC
14 few TRBJ1-5 TRBV28 - CASKLPGQNQPQHF TGTGCCAGCAAGCTCCCAGGGCAGAATCAGCCCCAGCATTTT
14 few TRBJ2-3 TRBV6-2/TRBV6-3 - CASSYERHTDTQYF TGTGCCAGCAGTTACGAGCGGCACACAGATACGCAGTATTTT
14 - TRBJ2-7 TRBV9 TRBD1 CASSVGQGPYEQYF TGTGCCAGCAGCGTAGGACAGGGTCCCTACGAGCAGTACTTC
16 - TRBJ2-5 TRBV6-2/TRBV6-3 TRBD2 CASSPLGAGGQETQYF TGTGCCAGCAGTCCCTTGGGAGCGGGGGGACAAGAGACCCAGTACTTC
11 - TRBJ2-1 TRBV20-1 - CSAEDYNEQFF TGCAGTGCCGAGGACTACAATGAGCAGTTCTTC